This is a list of T cell receptor beta chains from one sample in a study of T cell responses to AZD1222 COVID-19 vaccine. The method was immunoSEQ multiplex PCR; TCRdb's version includes in-frame clones alone and lacks a portion of them. This repertoire shows around 100,000 clones, over 75% found once; its top ten account for 4% to 5%. The starting material was peripheral blood, obtained on day 0 of MenACWY control vaccination. These receptors came from an adult in good health. Both conserved end residues are part of each CDR3. D genes are given only for firm matches. Clone size is not always given. Where it is, it says once, few, many or a class for expanded clones.

V gene: TRBV7-8
D gene: TRBD2
clone size: -
J gene: TRBJ2-3
CDR3 DNA: TGTGCCAGCAGCCCTTTAGCGGGAGGGCCCCCAGATACGCAGTATTTT
CDR3 protein: CASSPLAGGPPDTQYF

V gene: TRBV5-4
D gene: -
clone size: -
J gene: TRBJ2-1
CDR3 DNA: TGTGCCAGCAGCTCCCAGAGGGAATCCGATGAGCAGTTCTTC
CDR3 protein: CASSSQRESDEQFF

V gene: TRBV7-6
D gene: -
clone size: -
J gene: TRBJ2-7
CDR3 DNA: TGTGCCAGCAGCCTAGGTAGGGAGCAGTACTTC
CDR3 protein: CASSLGREQYF

V gene: TRBV15
D gene: -
clone size: -
J gene: TRBJ2-1
CDR3 DNA: TGTGCCACCAGCAGAGATTTTGGCAGGGTCTCCTACAATGAGCAGTTCTTC
CDR3 protein: CATSRDFGRVSYNEQFF

V gene: TRBV27
D gene: -
clone size: -
J gene: TRBJ2-1
CDR3 DNA: TGTGCCAGCAGTTTATTGGGTCAACTAGGGCGGTCCTACAATGAGCAGTTCTTC
CDR3 protein: CASSLLGQLGRSYNEQFF

V gene: TRBV18
D gene: -
clone size: -
J gene: TRBJ2-1
CDR3 DNA: TGTGCCAGCTCACCACGCTCAGGGGGAGGGAATGAGCAGTTCTTC
CDR3 protein: CASSPRSGGGNEQFF

V gene: TRBV4-3
D gene: -
clone size: -
J gene: TRBJ1-3
CDR3 DNA: TGCGCCAGCAGCCAAGATTCTCCCCGGACCTTCTCTGGAAACACCATATATTTT
CDR3 protein: CASSQDSPRTFSGNTIYF

V gene: TRBV7-2
D gene: -
clone size: -
J gene: TRBJ1-1
CDR3 DNA: TGTGCCAGCAGCCCCAACACAGTGAACACTGAAGCTTTCTTT
CDR3 protein: CASSPNTVNTEAFF

V gene: TRBV28
D gene: -
clone size: few
J gene: TRBJ2-5
CDR3 DNA: TGTGCCAGCAGGAGACAAGAGACCCAGTACTTC
CDR3 protein: CASRRQETQYF

V gene: TRBV9
D gene: -
clone size: -
J gene: TRBJ1-6
CDR3 DNA: TGTGCCAGCAGCGTAGCTGGGGGAGATAATTCACCCCTCCACTTT
CDR3 protein: CASSVAGGDNSPLHF

V gene: TRBV10-1
D gene: -
clone size: -
J gene: TRBJ1-6
CDR3 DNA: TGCGCCAGCACCGGGACGGCCATGGTCCCCCTCCACTTT
CDR3 protein: CASTGTAMVPLHF

V gene: TRBV7-2
D gene: -
clone size: -
J gene: TRBJ1-3
CDR3 DNA: TGTGCCAGCAGCTTAATGGGAGGGTCTGGAAACACCATATATTTT
CDR3 protein: CASSLMGGSGNTIYF

V gene: TRBV28
D gene: TRBD1
clone size: -
J gene: TRBJ2-3
CDR3 DNA: TGTGCCAGCAGTTTAGGGACAGGAGGCACAGATACGCAGTATTTT
CDR3 protein: CASSLGTGGTDTQYF

V gene: TRBV12-5
D gene: TRBD2
clone size: -
J gene: TRBJ2-1
CDR3 DNA: TGTGCTAGTGGTTCCTCCTCATCTAGCGGGGGGTTCTACAATGAGCAGTTCTTC
CDR3 protein: CASGSSSSSGGFYNEQFF

V gene: TRBV5-1
D gene: -
clone size: -
J gene: TRBJ1-1
CDR3 DNA: TGCGCCACCGCCTCCCTGCAGGGGCACGGTGAAGCTTTCTTT
CDR3 protein: CATASLQGHGEAFF

V gene: TRBV12-3/TRBV12-4
D gene: -
clone size: -
J gene: TRBJ2-5
CDR3 DNA: TGTGCCAGCAGTTTTGGGCCAGAGACCCAGTACTTC
CDR3 protein: CASSFGPETQYF

V gene: TRBV7-2
D gene: -
clone size: -
J gene: TRBJ2-5
CDR3 DNA: TGTGCCAGCAGCATAACAGGGACCGGGACCCAGTACTTC
CDR3 protein: CASSITGTGTQYF

V gene: TRBV19
D gene: -
clone size: -
J gene: TRBJ1-2
CDR3 DNA: TGTGCCAGTAGTATGGGACGGGATTACGGCTACACCTTC
CDR3 protein: CASSMGRDYGYTF

V gene: TRBV28
D gene: TRBD1
clone size: -
J gene: TRBJ1-2
CDR3 DNA: TGTGCCAGCAGCCCAGGGGGGCAATACTATGGCTACACCTTC
CDR3 protein: CASSPGGQYYGYTF

V gene: TRBV15
D gene: TRBD1
clone size: -
J gene: TRBJ1-1
CDR3 DNA: TGTGCCACCGGGGACAGCCCAAGGAACACTGAAGCTTTCTTT
CDR3 protein: CATGDSPRNTEAFF

V gene: TRBV12-3/TRBV12-4
D gene: TRBD2
clone size: -
J gene: TRBJ2-1
CDR3 DNA: TGTGCCAGCACCCCGGGGGGGGGCCCCGGTCCGTTCTTC
CDR3 protein: CASTPGGGPGPFF

V gene: TRBV10-1
D gene: TRBD2
clone size: -
J gene: TRBJ2-1
CDR3 DNA: TGCGCCAGCAGTGAGGCTAGCGGGATCCATGAGCAGTTCTTC
CDR3 protein: CASSEASGIHEQFF

V gene: TRBV5-8
D gene: -
clone size: -
J gene: TRBJ1-1
CDR3 DNA: TGTGCCAGCAGCTTAGACCAGAACACTGAAGCTTTCTTT
CDR3 protein: CASSLDQNTEAFF

V gene: TRBV6-5
D gene: TRBD2
clone size: -
J gene: TRBJ2-7
CDR3 DNA: TGTGCCAGCAGAAAGGGGAGCGGGAGGGCGCGCGAGCAGTACTTC
CDR3 protein: CASRKGSGRAREQYF

V gene: TRBV11-2
D gene: -
clone size: -
J gene: TRBJ1-1
CDR3 DNA: TGTGCCAGCAGCTTACGTCGGGTGAACACTGAAGCTTTCTTT
CDR3 protein: CASSLRRVNTEAFF

V gene: TRBV7-9
D gene: -
clone size: -
J gene: TRBJ1-5
CDR3 DNA: TGTGCCAGCAGCTGGGGGGAAAATCAGCCCCAGCATTTT
CDR3 protein: CASSWGENQPQHF

V gene: TRBV7-2
D gene: -
clone size: few
J gene: TRBJ2-3
CDR3 DNA: TGTGCCAGCAGCTCCGCGTCGCAGTATTTT
CDR3 protein: CASSSASQYF

V gene: TRBV12-3/TRBV12-4
D gene: -
clone size: -
J gene: TRBJ1-6
CDR3 DNA: TGTGCCAGCAGTTTCCCGAACTCACCCCTCCACTTT
CDR3 protein: CASSFPNSPLHF

V gene: TRBV7-8
D gene: -
clone size: -
J gene: TRBJ1-4
CDR3 DNA: TGTGCCAGCGGTCATCGGGGTGAAAAACTGTTTTTT
CDR3 protein: CASGHRGEKLFF

V gene: TRBV18
D gene: -
clone size: -
J gene: TRBJ1-2
CDR3 DNA: TGTGCCAGCTCACCCCAGGGGCAGACTAACTATGGCTACACCTTC
CDR3 protein: CASSPQGQTNYGYTF

V gene: TRBV10-2
D gene: -
clone size: -
J gene: TRBJ1-5
CDR3 DNA: TGCGCCAGCAGTGAAAACCGGGCCCCCGGGCATTTT
CDR3 protein: CASSENRAPGHF

V gene: TRBV4-3
D gene: TRBD1
clone size: -
J gene: TRBJ2-7
CDR3 DNA: TGCGCCAGCAGCCAAGATTGGACAGGGGGGACTACGAGGCAGTACTTC
CDR3 protein: CASSQDWTGGTTRQYF

V gene: TRBV6-5
D gene: -
clone size: -
J gene: TRBJ1-3
CDR3 DNA: TGTGCCAGCACCCCCTCTGGAAACACCATATATTTT
CDR3 protein: CASTPSGNTIYF

V gene: TRBV20-1
D gene: -
clone size: once
J gene: TRBJ1-5
CDR3 DNA: TGCAGTGCTAGTCCAGACGGTTTGGGTGGCAATCAGCCCCAGCATTTT
CDR3 protein: CSASPDGLGGNQPQHF

V gene: TRBV5-4
D gene: -
clone size: once
J gene: TRBJ1-2
CDR3 DNA: TGTGCCAGCAGCTTGGCTAGGGCATTAGGGAGAGGTCATGGCTACACCTTC
CDR3 protein: CASSLARALGRGHGYTF

V gene: TRBV3-1/TRBV3-2
D gene: -
clone size: -
J gene: TRBJ1-3
CDR3 DNA: TGTGCCAGCAGCCAAGATCACGGAAACACCATATATTTT
CDR3 protein: CASSQDHGNTIYF

V gene: TRBV5-4
D gene: -
clone size: -
J gene: TRBJ1-2
CDR3 DNA: TGTGCCAGCAGCCCATGGGAGAACTATGGCTACACCTTC
CDR3 protein: CASSPWENYGYTF

V gene: TRBV19
D gene: -
clone size: -
J gene: TRBJ1-6
CDR3 DNA: TGTGCCAGTACCGCTCGTCCGGATTCACCCCTCCACTTT
CDR3 protein: CASTARPDSPLHF

V gene: TRBV7-2
D gene: -
clone size: -
J gene: TRBJ2-1
CDR3 DNA: TGTGCCAGCAGCTTAGTTGGAGGGAATGAGCAGTTCTTC
CDR3 protein: CASSLVGGNEQFF

V gene: TRBV4-1
D gene: TRBD2
clone size: -
J gene: TRBJ2-5
CDR3 DNA: TGCGCCAGCAGCCCGTGGACTAGCGGGTTCCAAGAGACCCAGTACTTC
CDR3 protein: CASSPWTSGFQETQYF

V gene: TRBV19
D gene: -
clone size: -
J gene: TRBJ1-1
CDR3 DNA: TGTGCCAGTAGCCAGACAGCGAACACTGAAGCTTTCTTT
CDR3 protein: CASSQTANTEAFF

V gene: TRBV11-2
D gene: -
clone size: -
J gene: TRBJ1-4
CDR3 DNA: TGTGCCAGCAGCCTCCTGACTGAAAAACTGTTTTTT
CDR3 protein: CASSLLTEKLFF

V gene: TRBV18
D gene: TRBD1
clone size: -
J gene: TRBJ1-3
CDR3 DNA: TGTGCCAGCTCAAGTGGGACAGCGAACACCATATATTTT
CDR3 protein: CASSSGTANTIYF

V gene: TRBV28
D gene: -
clone size: once
J gene: TRBJ1-1
CDR3 DNA: TGTGCCAGCAGGACATTCACTGAAGCTTTCTTT
CDR3 protein: CASRTFTEAFF

V gene: TRBV4-1
D gene: -
clone size: -
J gene: TRBJ1-2
CDR3 DNA: TGCGCCAGCAGCCAAGAGTCGACGTTCCCCTATGGCTACACCTTC
CDR3 protein: CASSQESTFPYGYTF

V gene: TRBV28
D gene: TRBD1
clone size: -
J gene: TRBJ1-4
CDR3 DNA: TGTGCCAGCAGTTCTACAGGGGGCGGGAGAAAACTGTTTTTT
CDR3 protein: CASSSTGGGRKLFF